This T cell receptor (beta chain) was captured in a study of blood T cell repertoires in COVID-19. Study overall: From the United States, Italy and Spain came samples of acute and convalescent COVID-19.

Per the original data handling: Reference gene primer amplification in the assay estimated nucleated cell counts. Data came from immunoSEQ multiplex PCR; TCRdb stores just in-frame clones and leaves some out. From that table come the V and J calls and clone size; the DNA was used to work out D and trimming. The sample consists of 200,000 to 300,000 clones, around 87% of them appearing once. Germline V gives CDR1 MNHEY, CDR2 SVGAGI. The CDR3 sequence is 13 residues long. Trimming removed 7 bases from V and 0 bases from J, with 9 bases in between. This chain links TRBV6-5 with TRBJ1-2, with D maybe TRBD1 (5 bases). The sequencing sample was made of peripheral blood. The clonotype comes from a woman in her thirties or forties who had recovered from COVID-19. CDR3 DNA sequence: TGTGCCAGCAAAAAGACAGCTAACTATGGCTACACCTTC. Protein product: CASKKTANYGYTF.